This TCR beta chain was identified during a study of response to subunit inactivated influenza vaccine. Study-wide results and caveats: It was the authors' suggestion that each seasonal influenza vaccination recruits few new T cells.

In its sample, this clonotype was seen a few times. Antigen: not known. TCRdb re-analysed the RT-PCR reads in MiXCR, keeping a single row per CDR3 protein. The sample consists of about 540,000 distinct CDR3 sequences, around 15% of them appearing once. With V trimmed by 0 bases and J by 0 bases, 4 bases remained unmatched. The CDR3 loop spans 16 amino acids. Looked up from germline, CDR1 is DFQATT and CDR2 is SNEGSKA (reference sequence). The TCR sequence derives from a man aged 45-60 years who received an inactivated influenza vaccine. This chain connects TRBV20-1 to TRBJ2-1; 8 bases map to TRBD2. Sequencing used PBMCs from blood, obtained approximately 12 days after vaccination. CDR3 in DNA: TGCAGTGCTAGAGATCGAACTAGCGGCTCCTACAATGAGCAGTTCTTC. The encoded protein is CSARDRTSGSYNEQFF.